This T cell receptor beta chain stems from a study of T cells after yellow fever vaccination. There are a few counts of this clonotype. TCRdb itself ran the 5' RACE reads through MiXCR, one entry per CDR3 protein. The data hold 240,000 or so distinct CDR3 sequences, with 6.9% observed a single time. The CDR3 has 16 residues. Germline V CDR1 and CDR2: SGHTA, FQGTGA. V was clipped by 5 bases and J by 2 bases, with 19 bases between them. This specimen was CD4+ T cells sorted from PBMCs, taken 15 days after the yellow fever booster vaccination. The rearrangement uses TRBV7-3 and TRBJ2-7; D is perhaps TRBD2 (6 bases). The sequence was collected from a man younger than 45 who received the YFV17D yellow fever vaccine. This chain's CDR3 is CASSPIGGVRTYEQYF. The CDR3 nucleotides are TGTGCCAGCAGCCCAATCGGGGGAGTCCGCACCTACGAGCAGTACTTC.